A selection of T cell receptor beta chains follows, all from one sample in a study of T-cell memory formation after mild COVID-19. Each CDR3 protein is one row after TCRdb ran MiXCR on the 5' RACE reads. The sample consists of 300,000 to 350,000 distinct CDR3 sequences, approximately 15% of them appearing once. The sequenced sample consisted of PBMCs or a T cell subset sorted from them (not recorded which). These receptors were taken from a man between 18 and 35 years old who had mild COVID-19 (a few samples of this study predate the infection). Cell type and time point are not known. Each CDR3 is given with its conserved first and last residue. The D gene is left open where the match is weak. Some rows have no size entry. The others give once, few or many, or a class for an expanded clone.

j_call: TRBJ2-3
d_call: -
clone_size: few
v_call: TRBV10-3
cdr3_aa: CAISFVGEGTQYF
cdr3_nt: TGTGCCATCAGTTTTGTTGGCGAGGGTACGCAGTATTTT

j_call: TRBJ1-1
d_call: -
clone_size: -
v_call: TRBV20-1
cdr3_aa: CSAPDGKTEAFF
cdr3_nt: TGCAGTGCCCCGGATGGTAAGACTGAAGCTTTCTTT

j_call: TRBJ2-2
d_call: TRBD2
clone_size: many
v_call: TRBV12-3/TRBV12-4
cdr3_aa: CASSLALAGVTGELFF
cdr3_nt: TGTGCCAGCAGCTTAGCCCTAGCGGGGGTTACCGGGGAGCTGTTTTTT

j_call: TRBJ1-2
d_call: TRBD1
clone_size: -
v_call: TRBV7-9
cdr3_aa: CASTETGANYGYTF
cdr3_nt: TGTGCCAGCACCGAAACAGGGGCGAACTATGGCTACACCTTC

j_call: TRBJ1-1
d_call: -
clone_size: -
v_call: TRBV4-2
cdr3_aa: CASSLQTSEALF
cdr3_nt: TGTGCCAGCAGCCTGCAGACGAGTGAAGCTCTCTTT

j_call: TRBJ2-2
d_call: -
clone_size: -
v_call: TRBV5-5
cdr3_aa: CASSSGPTRGTGELFF
cdr3_nt: TGTGCCAGCAGCTCAGGACCCACCCGGGGCACCGGGGAGCTGTTTTTT

j_call: TRBJ2-1
d_call: -
clone_size: many
v_call: TRBV7-6
cdr3_aa: CASSGDYNEQFF
cdr3_nt: TGTGCCAGCAGCGGGGACTACAATGAGCAGTTCTTC

j_call: TRBJ2-5
d_call: TRBD2
clone_size: few
v_call: TRBV3-1
cdr3_aa: CASSRPSGGKETQYF
cdr3_nt: TGTGCCAGCAGCCGCCCTAGCGGGGGAAAAGAGACCCAGTACTTC

j_call: TRBJ2-7
d_call: -
clone_size: -
v_call: TRBV4-1
cdr3_aa: CASSQVKGGQYF
cdr3_nt: TGCGCCAGCAGCCAAGTCAAGGGGGGGCAGTACTTC

j_call: TRBJ1-2
d_call: TRBD1
clone_size: many
v_call: TRBV6-5
cdr3_aa: CASSPGTGANYGYTF
cdr3_nt: TGTGCCAGCAGCCCCGGGACAGGGGCCAACTATGGCTACACCTTC

j_call: TRBJ1-2
d_call: -
clone_size: -
v_call: TRBV20-1
cdr3_aa: CSTLRQAPYGYTF
cdr3_nt: TGCAGTACTTTACGACAGGCGCCCTATGGCTACACCTTC

j_call: TRBJ1-1
d_call: -
clone_size: many
v_call: TRBV12-3/TRBV12-4
cdr3_aa: CASSLSVNTEAFF
cdr3_nt: TGCGCCAGCAGCTTGTCAGTGAACACTGAAGCTTTCTTT

j_call: TRBJ2-2
d_call: -
clone_size: few
v_call: TRBV15
cdr3_aa: CATSRVTSPGELFF
cdr3_nt: TGTGCCACCAGCAGAGTAACGTCGCCCGGGGAGCTGTTTTTT

j_call: TRBJ1-2
d_call: -
clone_size: many
v_call: TRBV7-2
cdr3_aa: CASEAGGLYGYTF
cdr3_nt: TGTGCCAGCGAGGCCGGGGGGCTCTATGGCTACACCTTC

j_call: TRBJ2-4
d_call: -
clone_size: -
v_call: TRBV6-7
cdr3_aa: CASSYSIQALAKNIQYF
cdr3_nt: TGTGCCAGCAGTTACTCGATTCAGGCCCTAGCCAAAAACATTCAGTACTTC

j_call: TRBJ1-2
d_call: TRBD1
clone_size: -
v_call: TRBV24-1
cdr3_aa: CATSDQATGSFDGYTF
cdr3_nt: TGTGCCACCAGTGACCAAGCGACAGGGAGTTTCGATGGCTACACCTTC

j_call: TRBJ1-5
d_call: -
clone_size: -
v_call: TRBV6-6
cdr3_aa: CASSYAAVNQPQHF
cdr3_nt: TGTGCCAGCAGTTACGCCGCGGTCAATCAGCCCCAGCATTTT

j_call: TRBJ1-1
d_call: -
clone_size: -
v_call: TRBV7-2
cdr3_aa: CASSRDKSTEAFF
cdr3_nt: TGTGCCAGCAGCCGGGACAAAAGCACTGAAGCTTTCTTT

j_call: TRBJ2-3
d_call: TRBD2
clone_size: -
v_call: TRBV29-1
cdr3_aa: CSVEDPTSGGPANTQYF
cdr3_nt: TGCAGCGTTGAAGATCCAACTAGCGGGGGACCGGCGAATACGCAGTATTTT

j_call: TRBJ1-2
d_call: -
clone_size: -
v_call: TRBV28
cdr3_aa: CASRSDVGSYGYTF
cdr3_nt: TGTGCCAGCAGATCCGACGTAGGGTCTTATGGCTACACCTTC